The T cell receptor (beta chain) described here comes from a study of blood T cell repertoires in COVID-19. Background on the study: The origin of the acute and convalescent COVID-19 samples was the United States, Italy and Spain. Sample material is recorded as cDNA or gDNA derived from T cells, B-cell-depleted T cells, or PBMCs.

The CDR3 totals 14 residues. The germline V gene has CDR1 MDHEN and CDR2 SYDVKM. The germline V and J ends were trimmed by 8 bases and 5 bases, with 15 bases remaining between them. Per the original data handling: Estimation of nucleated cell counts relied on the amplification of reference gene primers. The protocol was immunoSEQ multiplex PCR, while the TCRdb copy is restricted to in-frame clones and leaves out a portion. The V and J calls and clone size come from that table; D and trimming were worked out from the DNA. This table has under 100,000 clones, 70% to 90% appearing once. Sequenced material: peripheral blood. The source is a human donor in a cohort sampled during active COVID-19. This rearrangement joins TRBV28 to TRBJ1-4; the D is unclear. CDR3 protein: CASAPGAYNEKLFF. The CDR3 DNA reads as TGTGCCAGCGCTCCGGGAGCGTACAATGAAAAACTGTTTTTT.